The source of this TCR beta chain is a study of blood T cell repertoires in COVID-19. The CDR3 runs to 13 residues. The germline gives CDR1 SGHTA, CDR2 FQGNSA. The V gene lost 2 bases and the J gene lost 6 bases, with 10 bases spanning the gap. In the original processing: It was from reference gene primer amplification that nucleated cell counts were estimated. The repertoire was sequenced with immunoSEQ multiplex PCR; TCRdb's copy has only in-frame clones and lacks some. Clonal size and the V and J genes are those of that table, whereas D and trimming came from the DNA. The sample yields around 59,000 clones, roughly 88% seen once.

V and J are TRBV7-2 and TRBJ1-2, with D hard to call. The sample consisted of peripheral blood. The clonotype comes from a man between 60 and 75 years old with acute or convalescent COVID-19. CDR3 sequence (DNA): TGTGCCAGCAGCTTACTGGCAAGAAATGGCTACACCTTC. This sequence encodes CASSLLARNGYTF.